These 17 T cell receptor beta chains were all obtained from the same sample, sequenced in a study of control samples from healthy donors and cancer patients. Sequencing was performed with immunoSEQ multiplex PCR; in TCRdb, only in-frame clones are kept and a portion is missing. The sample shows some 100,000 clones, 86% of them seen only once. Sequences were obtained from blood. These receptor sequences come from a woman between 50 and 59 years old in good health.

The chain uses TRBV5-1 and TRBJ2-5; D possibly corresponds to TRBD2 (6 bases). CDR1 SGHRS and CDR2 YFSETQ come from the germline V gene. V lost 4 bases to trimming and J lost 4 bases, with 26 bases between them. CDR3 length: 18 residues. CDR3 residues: CASSQRQLRGSWGETQYF. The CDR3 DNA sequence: TGCGCCAGCAGCCAACGTCAGTTGCGGGGCTCCTGGGGAGAGACCCAGTACTTC. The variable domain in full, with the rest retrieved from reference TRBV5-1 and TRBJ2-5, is KAGVTQTPRYLIKTRGQQVTLSCSPISGHRSVSWYQQTPGQGLQFLFEYFSETQRNKGNFPGRFSGRQFSNSRSEMNVSTLELGDSALYLCASSQRQLRGSWGETQYFGPGTRLLVL.

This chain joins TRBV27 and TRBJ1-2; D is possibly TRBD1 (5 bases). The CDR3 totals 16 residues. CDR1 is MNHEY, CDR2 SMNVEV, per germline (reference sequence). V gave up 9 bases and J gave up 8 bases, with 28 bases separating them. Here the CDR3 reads CASKSIEQVVEAGYTF. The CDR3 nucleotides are TGTGCCAGTAAATCCATAGAACAGGTCGTCGAGGCCGGCTACACCTTC.

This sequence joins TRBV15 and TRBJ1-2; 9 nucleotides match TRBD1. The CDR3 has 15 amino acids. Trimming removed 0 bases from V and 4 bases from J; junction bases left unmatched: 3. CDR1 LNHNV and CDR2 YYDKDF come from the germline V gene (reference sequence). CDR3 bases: TGTGCCACCAGCAGAGATCGGACAGGGGTCTATGGCTACACCTTC. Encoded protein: CATSRDRTGVYGYTF. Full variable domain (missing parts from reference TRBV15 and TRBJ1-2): DAMVIQNPRYQVTQFGKPVTLSCSQTLNHNVMYWYQQKSSQAPKLLFHYYDKDFNNEADTPDNFQSRRPNTSFCFLDIRSPGLGDTAMYLCATSRDRTGVYGYTFGSGTRLTVV.

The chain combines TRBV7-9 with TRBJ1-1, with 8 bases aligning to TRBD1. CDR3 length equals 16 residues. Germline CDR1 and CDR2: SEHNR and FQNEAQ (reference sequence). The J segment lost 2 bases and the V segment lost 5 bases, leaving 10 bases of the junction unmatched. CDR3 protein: CASSPPTGAINTEAFF. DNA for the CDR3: TGTGCCAGCAGCCCCCCGACAGGGGCCATTAACACTGAAGCTTTCTTT.

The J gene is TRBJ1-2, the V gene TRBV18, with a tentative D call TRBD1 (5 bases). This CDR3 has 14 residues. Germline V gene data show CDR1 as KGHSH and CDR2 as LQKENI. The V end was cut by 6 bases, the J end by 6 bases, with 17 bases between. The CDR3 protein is CASSADALGDGYTF. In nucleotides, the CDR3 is TGTGCCAGCTCGGCGGACGCGTTAGGGGATGGCTACACCTTC. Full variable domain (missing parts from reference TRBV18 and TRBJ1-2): NAGVMQNPRHLVRRRGQEARLRCSPMKGHSHVYWYRQLPEEGLKFMVYLQKENIIDESGMPKERFSAEFPKEGPSILRIQQVVRGDSAAYFCASSADALGDGYTFGSGTRLTVV.

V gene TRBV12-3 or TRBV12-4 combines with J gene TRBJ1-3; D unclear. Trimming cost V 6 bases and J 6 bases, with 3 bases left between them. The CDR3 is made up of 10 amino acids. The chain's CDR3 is CASRENTIYF. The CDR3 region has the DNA TGTGCCAGCAGAGAAAACACCATATATTTT.

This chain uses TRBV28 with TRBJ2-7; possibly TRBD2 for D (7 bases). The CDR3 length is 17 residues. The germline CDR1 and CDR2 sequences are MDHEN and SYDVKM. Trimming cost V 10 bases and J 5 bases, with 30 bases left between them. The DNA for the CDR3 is TGTGCCACCAGAACCTGGGGGCTCTCCTTTGGGGGGGACGAGCAGTACTTC. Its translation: CATRTWGLSFGGDEQYF.

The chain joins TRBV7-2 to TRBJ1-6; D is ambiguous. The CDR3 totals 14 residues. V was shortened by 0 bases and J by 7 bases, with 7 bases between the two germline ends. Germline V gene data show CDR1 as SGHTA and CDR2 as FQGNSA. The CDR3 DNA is TGTGCCAGCAGCTTAGCTTTCATAAATTCACCCCTCCACTTT. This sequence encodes CASSLAFINSPLHF.

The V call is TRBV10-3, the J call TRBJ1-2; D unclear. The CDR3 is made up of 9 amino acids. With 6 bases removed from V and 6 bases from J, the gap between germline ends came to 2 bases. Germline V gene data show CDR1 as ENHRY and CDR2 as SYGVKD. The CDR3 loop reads CAIRNGYTF. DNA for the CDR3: TGTGCCATCAGGAATGGCTACACCTTC.

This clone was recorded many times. DNA for the CDR3: TGTGCCAGCAGTCCAACAGGGGGCGTCTCTGGAAACACCATATATTTT. Its protein is CASSPTGGVSGNTIYF. V and J are TRBV7-3 and TRBJ1-3; 9 nucleotides align to TRBD1. V lost 6 bases, J lost 0 bases, and 6 bases stayed unmatched. The CDR3 has 16 residues. Per germline, CDR1 SGHTA and CDR2 FQGTGA.

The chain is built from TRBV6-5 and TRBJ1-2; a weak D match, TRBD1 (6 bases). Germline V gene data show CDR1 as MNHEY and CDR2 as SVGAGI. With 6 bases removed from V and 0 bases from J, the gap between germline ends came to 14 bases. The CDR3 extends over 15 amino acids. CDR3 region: CASRRGEGSNYGYTF. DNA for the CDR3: TGTGCCAGCAGGAGGGGGGAGGGATCTAACTATGGCTACACCTTC.

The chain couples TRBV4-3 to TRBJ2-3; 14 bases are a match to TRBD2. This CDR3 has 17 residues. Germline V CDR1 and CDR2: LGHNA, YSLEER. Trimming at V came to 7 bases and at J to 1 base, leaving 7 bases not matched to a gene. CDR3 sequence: CASKPGTSGGGTDTQYF. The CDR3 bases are TGCGCCAGCAAACCCGGGACTAGCGGGGGAGGCACAGATACGCAGTATTTT.

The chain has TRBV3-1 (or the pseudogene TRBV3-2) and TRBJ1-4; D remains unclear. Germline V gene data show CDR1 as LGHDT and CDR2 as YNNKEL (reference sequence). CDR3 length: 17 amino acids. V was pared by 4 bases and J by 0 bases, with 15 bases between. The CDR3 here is CASSRSPGYATNEKLFF. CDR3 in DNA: TGTGCCAGCAGCCGAAGCCCGGGTTATGCAACTAATGAAAAACTGTTTTTT.

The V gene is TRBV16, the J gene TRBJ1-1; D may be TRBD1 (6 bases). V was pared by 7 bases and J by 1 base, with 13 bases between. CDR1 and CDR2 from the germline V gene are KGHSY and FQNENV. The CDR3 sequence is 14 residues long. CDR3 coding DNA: TGTGCCAGCACCAAACAGGGTGGGAACACTGAAGCTTTCTTT. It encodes CASTKQGGNTEAFF.

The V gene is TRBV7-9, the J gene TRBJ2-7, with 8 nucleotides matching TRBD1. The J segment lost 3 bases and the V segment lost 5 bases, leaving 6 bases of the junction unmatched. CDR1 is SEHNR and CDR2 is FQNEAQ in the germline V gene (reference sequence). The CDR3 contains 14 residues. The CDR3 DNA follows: TGTGCCAGCAGCCCTCGGGACAGGAACTACGAGCAGTACTTC. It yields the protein CASSPRDRNYEQYF.

The CDR3 loop reads CASSSSRQATYEQYF. CDR3 bases: TGTGCCAGCAGCTCGTCAAGACAGGCAACCTACGAGCAGTACTTC. The V and J genes are TRBV7-8 and TRBJ2-7; tentatively, D is TRBD1 (6 bases). V was shortened by 4 bases and J by 2 bases, with 15 bases between the two germline ends. Germline CDR1 SGHVS, CDR2 FQNEAQ. This CDR3 has 15 amino acids.

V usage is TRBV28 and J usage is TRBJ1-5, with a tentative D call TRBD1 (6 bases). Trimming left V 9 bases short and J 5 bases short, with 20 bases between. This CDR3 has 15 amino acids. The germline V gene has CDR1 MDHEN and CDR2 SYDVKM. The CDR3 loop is CASYGTSGPHQPQHF. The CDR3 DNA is TGTGCCAGTTATGGGACAAGTGGACCCCATCAGCCCCAGCATTTT.